The TCR beta chain under discussion was sequenced for a study of T cell responses to AZD1222 COVID-19 vaccine. General observations from the study: Among the donors, most were white British and more were female, and clonal diversity was possibly underestimated. Vaccine-associated CD4 TCRs ranged over spike, dominating at 160-218 and 743-854.

The V gene lost 6 bases and the J gene lost 3 bases, with 11 bases spanning the gap. This CDR3 has 13 amino acids. Sequenced by immunoSEQ multiplex PCR; TCRdb stores in-frame clones only, minus some. This table holds about 86,000 clones, over 75% found once. As to this clone: Its antigen is not identified.

The sample consisted of peripheral blood, taken 28 days after the second AZD1222 dose. This chain uses TRBV12-3 or TRBV12-4 with TRBJ1-2, with TRBD1 as a possible D gene (5 bases). The clonotype originates from an adult who received the AZD1222 COVID-19 vaccine. The CDR3 loop reads CASSSGTDYGYTF. In DNA, the CDR3 is TGTGCCAGCAGCTCCGGGACGGACTATGGCTACACCTTC.